What follows describes a single TCR beta chain. Antigen: not known. The data were taken from a study of cytomegalovirus exposure and HLA in healthy donors. Regarding the study as a whole: When presence/absence was analysed, sequencing depth was taken to be roughly uniform across donors.

V was trimmed by 0 bases and J by 5 bases, leaving 12 bases between them. This CDR3 has 15 amino acids. The germline gives CDR1 MNHNY, CDR2 SVGAGI (reference sequence). Amplification used 60 Vbeta primers and 13 Jbeta primers. Libraries were prepared by immunoSEQ multiplex PCR; TCRdb keeps only in-frame clonotypes and omits some of them. The sample includes about 140,000 clones, 60% to 80% of them seen just once. This sequence joins TRBV6-6 and TRBJ2-3, with D maybe TRBD2 (6 bases). The specimen sequenced was PBMCs. This clonotype was sampled from a man between 40 and 49 years old in good health and CMV-seronegative. CDR3 bases: TGTGCCAGCAGTTACTCGCGGGATGCGGGAGATACGCAGTATTTT. Translated: CASSYSRDAGDTQYF.